This T cell receptor (beta chain) emerged from a study of high-grade serous ovarian cancer treatment subgroups. At the level of the study: On average, around 15,000 reads and 7,494 unique TCR beta rearrangements were obtained per sample.

Tumor samples were taken before definitive surgery or chemotherapy. V was cut by 3 bases and J by 9 bases, with 15 bases left in between. CDR3 length: 15 amino acids. CDR1 is MNHEY, CDR2 SVGAGI, per germline. Assay: immunoSEQ multiplex PCR; the TCRdb copy retains only in-frame clones and omits some. The sample lists about 12,000 clones; around 90% were seen once. Overall study results and limits: Bulk tumor TCR sequencing gave no spatial information.

Regarding this clone: Antigen: not known.

The specimen sequenced was tumor tissue. The chain joins TRBV6-5 to TRBJ1-6; D is unclear. The TCR sequence derives from a human donor with high-grade serous ovarian cancer. CDR3 sequence: CASSYWSTDFSPLHF. CDR3 in DNA: TGTGCCAGCAGTTATTGGTCGACCGATTTTTCACCCCTCCACTTT.